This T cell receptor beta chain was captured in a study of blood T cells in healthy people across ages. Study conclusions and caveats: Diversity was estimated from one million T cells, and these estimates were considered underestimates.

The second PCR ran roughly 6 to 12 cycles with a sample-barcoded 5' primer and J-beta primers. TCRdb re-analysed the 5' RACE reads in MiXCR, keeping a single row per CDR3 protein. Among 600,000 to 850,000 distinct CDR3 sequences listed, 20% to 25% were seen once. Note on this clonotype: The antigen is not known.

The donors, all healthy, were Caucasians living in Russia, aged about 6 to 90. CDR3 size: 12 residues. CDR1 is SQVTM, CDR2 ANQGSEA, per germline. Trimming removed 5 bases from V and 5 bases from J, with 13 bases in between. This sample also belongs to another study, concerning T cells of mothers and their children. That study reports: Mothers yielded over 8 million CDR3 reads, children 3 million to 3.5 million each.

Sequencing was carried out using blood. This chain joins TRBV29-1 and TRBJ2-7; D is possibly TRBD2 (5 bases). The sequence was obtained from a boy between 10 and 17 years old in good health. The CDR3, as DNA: TGCAGCGTTCGGGGTCCGGGCCACGAGCAGTACTTC. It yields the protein CSVRGPGHEQYF.